This T cell receptor (beta chain) appears in the sequencing data of a study of cytomegalovirus exposure and HLA in healthy donors. Sequencing used immunoSEQ multiplex PCR; TCRdb keeps in-frame clones, though not all of them. The sample comprises tens of thousands of clones, roughly 84% of which are singletons, and over 10% rests with the top ten. The study's findings and limits: Through in vitro validation, three CMV-associated chains were shown to be specific for CMV antigens. Investigators reported 164 TCR beta chains as tied to cytomegalovirus. Subsequent analysis of the approximately 120 validation repertoires found a tendency for first-cohort TCR clusters to co-occur.

Notes on this clone: The antigen is unknown.

Sequencing was performed on PBMCs. The clonotype originates from a woman between 18 and 30 years old in good health and CMV-seropositive.

CDR3 loop: CASSGTGTYGYTF. The CDR3 region has the DNA TGTGCCAGCAGTGGGACAGGGACCTATGGCTACACCTTC. The V gene is TRBV6-5, the J gene TRBJ1-2, with TRBD1 identical over 9 bases. CDR1 MNHEY and CDR2 SVGAGI come from the germline V gene. V shed 5 bases and J 4 bases; nucleotides not matched to a gene: 2. CDR3 length equals 13 residues.